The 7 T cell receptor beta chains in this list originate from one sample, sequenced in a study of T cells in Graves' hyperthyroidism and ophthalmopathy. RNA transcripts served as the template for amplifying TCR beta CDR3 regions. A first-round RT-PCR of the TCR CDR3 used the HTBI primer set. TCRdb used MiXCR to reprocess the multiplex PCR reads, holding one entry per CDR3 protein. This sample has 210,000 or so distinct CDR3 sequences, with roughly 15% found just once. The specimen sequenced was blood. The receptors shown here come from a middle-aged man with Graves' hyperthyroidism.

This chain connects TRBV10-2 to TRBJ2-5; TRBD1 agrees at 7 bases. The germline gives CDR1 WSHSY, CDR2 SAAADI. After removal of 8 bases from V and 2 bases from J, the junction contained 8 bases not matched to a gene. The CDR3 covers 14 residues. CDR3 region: CASRYSGGQETQYF. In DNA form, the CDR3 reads TGCGCCAGCCGATACTCAGGGGGACAAGAGACCCAGTACTTC.

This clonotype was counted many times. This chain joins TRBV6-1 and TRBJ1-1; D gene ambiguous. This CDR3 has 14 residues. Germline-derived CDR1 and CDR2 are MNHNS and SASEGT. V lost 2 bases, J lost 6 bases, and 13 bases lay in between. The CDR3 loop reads CASSETDDRPEAFF. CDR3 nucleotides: TGTGCCAGCAGTGAAACAGATGATAGGCCTGAAGCTTTCTTT.

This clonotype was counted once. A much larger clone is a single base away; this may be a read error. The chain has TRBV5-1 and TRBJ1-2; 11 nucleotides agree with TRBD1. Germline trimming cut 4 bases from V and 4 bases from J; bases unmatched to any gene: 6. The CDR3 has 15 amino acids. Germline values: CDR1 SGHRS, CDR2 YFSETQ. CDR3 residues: CASSTGTGGPYGYTF. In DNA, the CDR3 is TGCGCCAGCAGCACCGGGACAGGGGGGCCCTATGGCTACACCTTC.

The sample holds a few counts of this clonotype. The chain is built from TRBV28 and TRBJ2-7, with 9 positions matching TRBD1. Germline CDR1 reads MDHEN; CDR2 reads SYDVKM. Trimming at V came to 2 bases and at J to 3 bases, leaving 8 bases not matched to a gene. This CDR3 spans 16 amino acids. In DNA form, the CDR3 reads TGTGCCAGCAGTTTACGAGGGGGACAGGGACACTACGAGCAGTACTTC. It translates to CASSLRGGQGHYEQYF.

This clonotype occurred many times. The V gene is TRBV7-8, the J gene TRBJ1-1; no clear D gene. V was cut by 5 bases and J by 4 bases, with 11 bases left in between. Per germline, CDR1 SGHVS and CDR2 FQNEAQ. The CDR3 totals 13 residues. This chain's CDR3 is CASSPGRATEAFF. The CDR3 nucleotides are TGTGCCAGCAGCCCAGGACGGGCCACTGAAGCTTTCTTT.

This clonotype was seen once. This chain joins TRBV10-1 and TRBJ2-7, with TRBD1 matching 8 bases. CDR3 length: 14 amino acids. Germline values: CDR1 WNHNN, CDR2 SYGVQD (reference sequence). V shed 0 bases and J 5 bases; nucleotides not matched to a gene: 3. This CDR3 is CASSESRGQNEQYF. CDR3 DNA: TGCGCCAGCAGTGAGTCCAGGGGGCAGAACGAGCAGTACTTC.

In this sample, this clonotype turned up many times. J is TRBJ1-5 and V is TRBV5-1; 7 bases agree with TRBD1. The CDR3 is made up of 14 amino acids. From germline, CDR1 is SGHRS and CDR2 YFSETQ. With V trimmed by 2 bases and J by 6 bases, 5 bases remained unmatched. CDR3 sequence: CASSLTGAGQPQHF. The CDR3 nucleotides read TGCGCCAGCAGCTTAACAGGGGCTGGTCAGCCCCAGCATTTT.